These T cell receptor beta chains were read from a single sample in a study of cytomegalovirus exposure and HLA in healthy donors. Some clones are missing from TCRdb's copy, which holds only in-frame ones; the method was immunoSEQ multiplex PCR. The repertoire has approximately 200,000 clones, approximately 84% of them found once; the top ten carry over 5.5%. Sequenced: PBMCs. These receptors originate from a man between 18 and 29 years old in good health and CMV-seropositive. CDR3s include the opening cysteine and the closing phenylalanine or tryptophan. D genes are given only for firm matches. Size is omitted from some rows. Given values are once, few, many or a class for expanded clones.

once,TRBV28,.,TRBJ1-5,TGTGCCAGCAGTTGGGGGCTCGGTCAGCCCCAGCATTTT,CASSWGLGQPQHF
.,TRBV28,TRBD1,TRBJ1-5,TGTGCCAGTACGACCTCCGGGACAGATAATCAGCCCCAGCATTTT,CASTTSGTDNQPQHF
.,TRBV6-5,TRBD2,TRBJ2-5,TGTGCCAGCAGTTACCTTCGGAGGGAGGGAGAGACCCAGTACTTC,CASSYLRREGETQYF
.,TRBV11-2,.,TRBJ2-7,TGTGCCAGCAGCTTAAGGGTAGCGGTGATTTCCTACGAGCAGTACTTC,CASSLRVAVISYEQYF
.,TRBV28,.,TRBJ2-5,TGTGCCAGCAGTTTAGCGGGGCGGGTAGAGACCCAGTACTTC,CASSLAGRVETQYF
once,TRBV30,.,TRBJ2-7,TGTGCCTGGAGTCCGGGAAGGGAGCAGTACTTC,CAWSPGREQYF
once,TRBV6-1,TRBD1,TRBJ1-4,TGTGCCAGCAGGAACTCAGGGGGTAATGAAAAACTGTTTTTT,CASRNSGGNEKLFF
.,TRBV7-2,TRBD2,TRBJ2-7,TGTGCCAGCAGCTTATCTGGGACTAGCGGTCCTTACGAGCAGTACTTC,CASSLSGTSGPYEQYF
.,TRBV7-3,TRBD2,TRBJ2-1,TGTGCCAGCAGCTTAGCGGGGGACCCCAATGAGCAGTTCTTC,CASSLAGDPNEQFF
.,TRBV5-6,TRBD2,TRBJ2-2,TGTGCCAGCAGCCCCGGACTAGCGAATACCGGGGAGCTGTTTTTT,CASSPGLANTGELFF
.,TRBV5-4,TRBD2,TRBJ2-2,TGTGCCAGCAGCAGACGTCGGGGGGAATCCGGGGAGCTGTTTTTT,CASSRRRGESGELFF
.,TRBV27,.,TRBJ2-7,TGTGCCAGCAGTTCCGGGACTTATCCCTACGAGCAGTACTTC,CASSSGTYPYEQYF
.,TRBV10-3,.,TRBJ2-3,TGTGCCATCAAGGCTGCTGGCGGAGCTAGCACAGATACGCAGTATTTT,CAIKAAGGASTDTQYF
.,TRBV6-1,.,TRBJ2-1,TGTGCCAGCAGACTTAGCGGAGGGTACAATGAGCAGTTCTTC,CASRLSGGYNEQFF
once,TRBV13,TRBD1,TRBJ2-1,TGTGCCAGCAGCTTGTGGACAGGGGGCTCCTACAATGAGCAGTTCTTC,CASSLWTGGSYNEQFF
.,TRBV21-1,.,TRBJ2-7,TGTGCCAGCAGCAAAGCGCGGGGGCCTACCTACGAGCAGTACTTC,CASSKARGPTYEQYF
.,TRBV9,TRBD1,TRBJ1-3,TGTGCCAGCAGCGCAGGGGGGCCTGGAAACACCATATATTTT,CASSAGGPGNTIYF
.,TRBV5-1,.,TRBJ1-2,TGCGCCAGCAGTCTGGTCGGGACAAACTATGGCTACACCTTC,CASSLVGTNYGYTF
.,TRBV27,TRBD1,TRBJ1-5,TGTGCCAGCAGACAAACAGGGGGCAATCAGCCCCAGCATTTT,CASRQTGGNQPQHF
once,TRBV27,TRBD1,TRBJ2-7,TGTGCCAGCAGGATGACAGGGCCCTCCTACGAGCAGTACTTC,CASRMTGPSYEQYF
.,TRBV5-8,TRBD1,TRBJ2-4,TGTGCCAGCTCCTTCCCCGGGACAGAAAACATTCAGTACTTC,CASSFPGTENIQYF
.,TRBV2,TRBD1,TRBJ1-5,TGTGCCAGCAGGCGACAGGGGAACCAGCCCCAGCATTTT,CASRRQGNQPQHF